This T cell receptor beta chain was recovered during a study of spatial heterogeneity in lung cancer (dated 2019 in TCRdb). About the study as a whole: Samples were obtained from about 69 patients with early-stage, untreated non-small cell lung cancer from the lung TRACERx cohort. In the raw uncorrected reads, each unique combination of TCR and UMI appeared more than ten times on average. At surgery, both alpha and beta chains were TCR-sequenced in roughly 200 tumor regions, 63 to 65 matched nontumor lung samples and a few dozen PBMC samples. Nonsynonymous mutation counts, determined by whole-exome sequencing of tumor tissue, were related to features of the TCR repertoire. Beta-chain transcripts were consistently detected in greater numbers than alpha-chain transcripts, which likely reflected higher beta-chain transcript abundance. In non-small cell lung cancer, the study quantitatively compared TCR alpha and beta repertoires across several tumor regions, matched nontumor lung, and blood. Follow-up PBMC samples were sequenced whenever the samples were available, and the median time to follow-up was two to three years after resection.

With respect to this clonotype: The clone's antigen remains unknown. Base qualities are not recorded, but no much larger clone differs from it by a single base.

From the germline V gene (reference sequence), CDR1 is DFQATT and CDR2 is SNEGSKA. The CDR3 starts with the cysteine, ends with the phenylalanine, and has 16 residues. Kept here is only the CDR3 DNA, which spans 48 bases and is read in frame from base 1. At the junction V is shortened by 4 bases and J by 4 bases; bases outside the gene matches: 13. Libraries were prepared through 5' RACE. Instrument on record: NextSeq 500. In the TCR library protocol, a unique molecular identifier was attached to each TCR cDNA molecule so that PCR and sequencing errors could be corrected. Per the authors' processing: TCR identification, UMI-based error correction and CDR3 extraction were all carried out with Decombinator tools. TCRs above a frequency of 2 per 1,000, corresponding to the top 1% of the tumor frequency distribution, were defined as expanded. Renyi diversity was calculated using the R vegan package after each repertoire was subsampled 100 times to 5,000 TCRs. CDR3 similarity networks were constructed using string-kernel similarity of amino acid triplets, with links drawn between CDR3s whose pairwise similarity was above 0.82. TCRdb reran the public reads through fastp at Q25 and MiXCR, keeping productive beta chains. Rows with one shared CDR3 protein collapse into an entry with the most common genes and DNA. The V and J calls, along with clone size, are taken from TCRdb and not from the paper's own processing. The sample table lists fewer than 100,000 distinct CDR3 sequences, 15% to 20% of them with a count of one. The ten largest account for roughly a fifth of the sample.

Here is what the overall study found, with its caveats: Ubiquitous expanded tumor TCRs were detected in blood more often at tumor resection than at routine follow-up. Confirming at a functional level the hypothesis that regional TCRs recognize regional mutations was considered to require additional single-cell paired TCR alpha and beta sequencing. Only 13 to 15 patients were included in the comparisons of baseline and follow-up blood repertoires.

Sample time point, as interpreted from the label and publication: blood at routine non-recurrence follow-up after resection. TCR sequencing used whole RNA extracted from tumor and nontumor lung tissue, or from cryopreserved PBMC samples, without cell sorting. A patient was chosen for TCR sequencing only when enough RNA was available from at least two tumor regions. Material: PBMCs, obtained at follow-up. The sequence derives from a male donor with early-stage non-small cell lung cancer. The receptor chain draws on TRBV20-1 and TRBJ2-3, with 8 junctional bases fitting TRBD2. Read as DNA, the sequence is TGCAGTGCTATGACAGGTTTTAGCGGGACGCCAGATACGCAGTATTTT. This yields the protein CSAMTGFSGTPDTQYF.